The following is a T cell receptor (beta chain) sequence with its context. The data are from a study of cytomegalovirus exposure and HLA in healthy donors. Researchers ran the PCR with 60 Vbeta and 13 Jbeta primers. Measured with immunoSEQ multiplex PCR; TCRdb has only the in-frame clones, and not every one. This table holds 130,000 to 150,000 clones, around three quarters found once. There are 13 residues in the CDR3. The V end lost 8 bases, the J end lost 2 bases, and 13 bases lay between the germline ends. Per the germline V gene, CDR1 is SGHTA and CDR2 is FQGNSA. The V gene is TRBV7-2, the J gene TRBJ2-7; D may be TRBD1 (5 bases). Sequencing used PBMCs. The receptor's source is a man aged 35 to 55 in good health and CMV-seropositive. The CDR3 region has the DNA TGTGCCAGCTCACGGACACCGGCCTACGAGCAGTACTTC. It codes for CASSRTPAYEQYF.